Reported below is one TCR beta chain. The source of the sample is a study of T-cell reconstitution after alpha-beta-depleted transplantation in children. The authors prepared the TCRbeta library with unique molecular identifiers. TCRdb reprocessed the PCR reads with MiXCR, giving one entry per CDR3 protein. The sample includes hundreds of thousands of distinct CDR3 sequences, about a tenth of them seen just once. The ends lost 0 bases at V and 9 bases at J; junction bases unmatched: 3. Germline CDR1 SGHRS, CDR2 YFSETQ. This CDR3 is 15 amino acids long. The input for sequencing was PBMCs from the stem cell graft donor, taken from the stem cell graft. The rearrangement links TRBV5-1 to TRBJ2-1; 13 nucleotides match TRBD2. This TCR was recovered from a human donor who donated a stem cell graft to a child with SCID. The CDR3 sequence is CASSLGTSGGFEQFF. The CDR3 DNA reads as TGCGCCAGCAGCTTGGGGACTAGCGGGGGTTTTGAGCAGTTCTTC.